The present T cell receptor (beta chain) was sequenced within a study of CXCR3-negative and CXCR3-positive naive CD8 T cells (dated by TCRdb to between 2019 and 2020). Study-wide context: In total, roughly 140 million TRB reads were obtained, which works out to roughly 1.5 +/- 0.3 million reads per library. Data from around 11 donors, pooled across two independent experiments, went into the diversity and physicochemical repertoire analyses. The TRBV-TRBJ cluster analysis covered naive subsets from 5 donors and memory cells from 3 donors. What the research found in general, with its limitations: Within the same donor, TRBV-TRBJ usage looked similar between naive CXCR3-negative and CXCR3-positive cells, but memory cells had distinct patterns. CXCR3 expression partially decreased after cryopreservation, so most assays used freshly isolated PBMCs. Both naive subsets had comparably high repertoire diversity, while memory CD8+ T cells had much lower repertoire diversity. Because surface CD5, which has been linked to self-reactivity in mice, was comparable between naive subsets, TCR interaction strength was also inferred from TRB CDR3 physicochemical properties. TRB CDR3s from CXCR3-positive naive cells showed higher hydrophobicity (lower Kidera factor 4), lower energy, and higher strength and volume indices than CXCR3-negative naive cells.

Worth noting for this clonotype: Its antigen is not yet known.

For each CD8+ T cell subset, flow sorting was done in triplicate, and about 300,000 cells per subset went directly into RLT lysis buffer. To keep memory contaminants out, a stringent definition of naive CD8+ T cells was applied: CD45RO-CCR7+CD27+CD95-. Peripheral blood mononuclear cells were isolated from buffy coats by standard density gradient centrifugation. A FACSAria III was used to flow-sort naive CXCR3-negative and CXCR3-positive CD8+ T cells. An RNeasy Mini Kit was used to extract total RNA from the sorted cells. From the germline V gene (reference sequence), CDR1 is MNHEY and CDR2 is SMNVEV. From cysteine to phenylalanine, the CDR3 is 13 amino acids long. No DNA is recorded. TCRdb shows the sequencer as NextSeq 550. The Human TCR Profiling Kit (MiLaboratory) was used to make UMI-labeled 5' RACE TRB cDNA libraries. cDNA synthesis used the entire amount of extracted RNA, and PCR amplification then used the entire amount of cDNA produced. Libraries were prepared in parallel using an identical number of PCR cycles. As for the original processing: With a minimum of two reads required per UMI, MIGEC and MiXCR pulled out about 52,000 +/- 9,100 unique UMI-labeled TRB cDNA molecules from each library. An average of around 40,000 +/- 10,000 functional in-frame TRB CDR3 nucleotide clonotypes without stop codons was found per library. After each sample was downsampled to 5000 UMI-labeled TRB molecules, VDJtools was used to calculate diversity metrics such as normalized Shannon-Wiener and Chao1. Clonotype-size-weighted physicochemical properties of the central five CDR3 residues (interaction energy, strength, volume and Kidera factor 4) were computed in VDJtools. Each entry corresponds to one CDR3 protein sequence from reads that TCRdb reprocessed, and DNA is not given. The V and J calls here are based on TCRdb, not the publication. The data table for this sample lists fewer than 60,000 distinct CDR3 sequences. Less than 1.6% of the sample rests with the top ten.

This receptor was obtained from a human donor in good health. Some clones in this sample may be carry-over from other donors' samples. Material: naive CXCR3- CD8+ T cells from blood. The cell subset or site label here, explained by the study, means: CD45RO-CCR7+CD27+CD95- naive CD8+ T cells lacking CXCR3 (TNR3-). The chain was built from TRBV27 and TRBJ2-3; checking the TCRdb D call of TRBD2 is not possible without DNA. The CDR3 protein is CASSWGLTDTQYF.